The 2 T cell receptor beta chains in this list originate from one sample, sequenced in a study of neurological immune-mediated disorders. Time point: longitudinal time-point 3. TCRdb reprocessed the 5' RACE reads with MiXCR, giving one entry per CDR3 protein. The repertoire holds fewer than 85,000 distinct CDR3 sequences, with around 4.7% as singletons. The sequenced sample consisted of PBMCs. The receptors shown here come from a woman aged 55-75 years with multiple sclerosis.

Ten or more counts support this clonotype. V is TRBV29-1 and J is TRBJ2-5, with D perhaps TRBD2 (6 bases). CDR1 and CDR2 from the germline V gene are SQVTM and ANQGSEA. CDR3 length: 13 residues. V was trimmed by 4 bases and J by 1 base, leaving 10 bases between them. The DNA of the CDR3 is TGCAGCGTTGGCGGGGCAGTCCAAGAGACCCAGTACTTC. It is translated as CSVGGAVQETQYF.

This clonotype was found many times. This chain links TRBV12-5 with TRBJ2-5; tentative D call: TRBD1 (6 bases). Trimming took off 5 bases at V and 4 bases at J, with 8 bases between the two ends. This CDR3 spans 12 amino acids. The germline gives CDR1 LGHNT, CDR2 FRNRAP. CDR3 region: CASGPDRETQYF. CDR3 nucleotides: TGTGCTAGTGGTCCGGACAGAGAGACCCAGTACTTC.